What follows are 5 T cell receptor beta chains derived from one specimen sequenced in a study of patients and donors after allogeneic stem cell transplantation. MiXCR, run by TCRdb on the RT-PCR reads, gives a single entry per CDR3 protein. The repertoire holds about 110,000 distinct CDR3 sequences, with approximately 35% as singletons. Sequenced sample: blood, either unsorted or a sorted T cell fraction (not recorded which). The receptors come from a human donor who was either an allogeneic HSCT recipient or a stem cell or donor lymphocyte infusion donor (not recorded which). It is not recorded whose cells these are; they may come from a transplant donor.

This clonotype has more than one count but fewer than ten. The J gene is TRBJ2-2, the V gene TRBV29-1; no definite D call. The V gene's germline CDR1 is SQVTM and CDR2 ANQGSEA. V dropped 4 bases and J dropped 4 bases, with 16 bases sitting between them. This CDR3 spans 15 amino acids. CDR3 loop: CSVVELGPSTGELFF. CDR3 DNA: TGCAGCGTTGTAGAGCTTGGTCCGTCCACCGGGGAGCTGTTTTTT.

This clonotype was observed a single time. The V gene is TRBV24-1, the J gene TRBJ2-3, with a tentative D call TRBD2 (5 bases). Germline V gene lookup returns CDR1 KGHDR and CDR2 SFDVKD. Trimming took 6 bases from V and 0 from J, leaving 9 bases between them. The CDR3 totals 14 residues. The CDR3 reads CATSWSGSTDTQYF. CDR3 in DNA: TGTGCCACCAGTTGGAGCGGTAGCACAGATACGCAGTATTTT.

This clonotype was seen a handful of times. The chain's CDR3 is CASSHPRLTGINEQFF. The CDR3 nucleotides read TGTGCCAGCAGTCATCCCCGCCTGACAGGCATCAATGAGCAGTTCTTC. The genes are TRBV12-3 or TRBV12-4 and TRBJ2-1; possibly TRBD1 for D (6 bases). This CDR3 is 16 amino acids long. Trimming removed 5 bases from V and 6 bases from J, with 20 bases in between.

There are a few counts of this clonotype. CDR3 region: CASRFDPPAEKLFF. CDR3 sequence (DNA): TGTGCCAGCAGATTCGACCCCCCGGCAGAAAAACTGTTTTTT. The chain combines TRBV28 with TRBJ1-4; D gene unclear. Germline V gives CDR1 MDHEN, CDR2 SYDVKM. The CDR3 is 14 residues long. V was trimmed by 6 bases and J by 8 bases, leaving 16 bases between them.

This clonotype came up a few times. The gene calls are TRBV19 and TRBJ1-3; possible D gene TRBD1, 5 bases. V lost 3 bases and J 0 bases, leaving 12 bases between the germline ends. The CDR3 has 16 residues. Germline values: CDR1 LNHDA, CDR2 SQIVND (reference sequence). CDR3 protein: CASSIGGTGSGNTIYF. Written as DNA, the CDR3 is TGTGCCAGTAGTATCGGCGGGACCGGCTCTGGAAACACCATATATTTT.